This TCR beta chain was found in a study of regulatory T cells in long-lasting Graves disease. The time point here: persistent/refractory GD, antithyroid drugs over 5 years with positive TRAb. PBMCs provided the RNA from which the TCR library was made. This clonotype has a count of ten or more. Per the germline V gene, CDR1 is SNHLY and CDR2 is FYNNEI. The V segment lost 6 bases and the J segment 0 bases; nucleotides outside the gene matches: 9. This CDR3 comprises 17 residues. Building of the TCR beta libraries involved iRepertoire HTBI primers and Arm-PCR of CDR3 regions. Each CDR3 protein is one row after TCRdb ran MiXCR on the multiplex PCR reads. The table shows nearly 350,000 distinct CDR3 sequences, with about 18% occurring only once.

This chain links TRBV2 with TRBJ2-5, with 11 bases identical to TRBD2. The sample consisted of peripheral blood mononuclear cells (PBMCs), taken when the disease was refractory, from a patient treated with antithyroid drugs. This sequence was found in a female donor with Graves disease. The CDR3 is CASSPTLLAGDQETQYF. The CDR3 nucleotides read TGTGCCAGCAGCCCCACCCTACTAGCGGGGGACCAAGAGACCCAGTACTTC. The whole variable domain, remainder taken from reference TRBV2 and TRBJ2-5, is EPEVTQTPSHQVTQMGQEVILRCVPISNHLYFYWYRQILGQKVEFLVSFYNNEISEKSEIFDDQFSVERPDGSNFTLKIRSTKLEDSAMYFCASSPTLLAGDQETQYFGPGTRLLVL.